This entry lists 26 T cell receptor beta chains sequenced from one sample in a study of shared clonotypes between healthy human individuals. Sequencing was performed with immunoSEQ multiplex PCR; in TCRdb, only in-frame clones are kept and a portion is missing. This table holds just over 2,000,000 clones, 90% to 95% found once. Sequencing input: naive CD4+ T cells sorted from blood. Subset meaning: CD45RA+ positively selected. The receptors originated from a man between 18 and 29 years old in good health.

The gene calls are TRBV29-1 and TRBJ2-1; D may correspond to TRBD1 or TRBD2 (5 bases each). The CDR3 loop spans 11 amino acids. Germline assignment: CDR1 SQVTM and CDR2 ANQGSEA. Trimming cost V 3 bases and J 7 bases, with 7 bases left between them. The chain's CDR3 is CSVDGGNEQFF. The CDR3 nucleotides read TGCAGCGTTGATGGGGGAAATGAGCAGTTCTTC.

This chain connects TRBV6-5 to TRBJ2-7, with D unresolved. V gave up 5 bases and J gave up 4 bases, with 6 bases separating them. The CDR3 runs to 11 residues. Germline V CDR1 and CDR2: MNHEY, SVGAGI. The chain's CDR3 is CASSDPYEQYF. The CDR3 nucleotides read TGTGCCAGCAGTGACCCGTACGAGCAGTACTTC.

V usage is TRBV7-3 and J usage is TRBJ2-1, with TRBD1 matching over 7 bases. V lost 2 bases, J lost 8 bases, and 18 bases stayed unmatched. The germline gives CDR1 SGHTA, CDR2 FQGTGA. This CDR3 is built from 18 residues. The CDR3 sequence is CASSLRQGIEPPLHEQFF. DNA for the CDR3: TGTGCCAGCAGCTTACGACAGGGAATAGAGCCCCCCCTTCATGAGCAGTTCTTC.

The sample holds many counts of this clone. CDR3 DNA sequence: TGTGCCAGCTCCCCGGGACAAATCAATCAGCCCCAGCATTTT. Protein product: CASSPGQINQPQHF. The chain uses TRBV7-8 and TRBJ1-5; tentatively, D is TRBD1 (6 bases). Trimming removed 8 bases at V and 3 bases at J, with 14 bases between. The germline V gene has CDR1 SGHVS and CDR2 FQNEAQ. This CDR3 has 14 amino acids.

The V call is TRBV5-1, the J call TRBJ2-2, with D perhaps matching TRBD1 (6 bases). Germline V gene data show CDR1 as SGHRS and CDR2 as YFSETQ. CDR3 length equals 16 residues. With 10 bases removed from V and 4 bases from J, the gap between germline ends came to 23 bases. This CDR3 is CARTRGRREVTGELFF. CDR3 nucleotides: TGCGCCCGTACCAGGGGCCGAAGGGAAGTCACCGGGGAGCTGTTTTTT. Drawing the rest from reference TRBV5-1 and TRBJ2-2, the complete variable domain is KAGVTQTPRYLIKTRGQQVTLSCSPISGHRSVSWYQQTPGQGLQFLFEYFSETQRNKGNFPGRFSGRQFSNSRSEMNVSTLELGDSALYLCARTRGRREVTGELFFGEGSRLTVL.

The J gene is TRBJ2-3, the V gene TRBV5-1, with D perhaps matching TRBD1 (5 bases). The CDR3 runs to 14 residues. Germline V gene lookup returns CDR1 SGHRS and CDR2 YFSETQ. V was clipped by 1 base and J by 5 bases, with 11 bases between them. The CDR3 protein is CASSLRQGLDTQYF. CDR3 DNA sequence: TGCGCCAGCAGCTTGCGGCAGGGTCTAGATACGCAGTATTTT. Looking up the rest from reference TRBV5-1 and TRBJ2-3 gives the full variable domain: KAGVTQTPRYLIKTRGQQVTLSCSPISGHRSVSWYQQTPGQGLQFLFEYFSETQRNKGNFPGRFSGRQFSNSRSEMNVSTLELGDSALYLCASSLRQGLDTQYFGPGTRLTVL.

This chain connects TRBV30 to TRBJ2-2, with D possibly being TRBD2 (5 bases). CDR1 is GTSNPN, CDR2 SVGIG, per germline (reference sequence). Trimming took off 4 bases at V and 6 bases at J, with 12 bases between the two ends. The CDR3 length is 13 residues. CDR3 DNA sequence: TGTGCCTGGACTGGAGTCGGGGCCGGGGAGCTGTTTTTT. Translation gives CAWTGVGAGELFF.

The V call is TRBV21-1, the J call TRBJ2-3. TRBV21-1 is recorded as a pseudogene. This CDR3 is built from 14 residues. The DNA for the CDR3 is TGTGCCAGCAGCAAATGTCGGACCCAACATACGCAGTATTTT. Its protein product is CASSKCRTQHTQYF.

The CDR3 nucleotides read TGTGCCAGCAGCGTCGACAGGGGGCACTATGGCTACACCTTC. Encoded protein: CASSVDRGHYGYTF. The chain joins TRBV5-5 to TRBJ1-2, with TRBD1 identical over 10 bases. Looked up from germline, CDR1 is SGHKS and CDR2 is YYEKEE (reference sequence). The V gene end was trimmed by 4 bases and the J gene end by 3 bases; junction bases not matched to a gene: 3. The CDR3 spans 14 residues.

The chain has TRBV6-6 and TRBJ1-1, with D unresolved. This CDR3 is 14 amino acids long. Germline CDR1 and CDR2: MNHNY and SVGAGI (reference sequence). V gave up 2 bases and J gave up 5 bases, with 12 bases separating them. CDR3 protein: CASSYNAFGTEAFF. CDR3 DNA: TGTGCCAGCAGTTACAACGCGTTCGGGACTGAAGCTTTCTTT.

The rearrangement links TRBV30 to TRBJ2-7, with D uncertain. Germline values: CDR1 GTSNPN, CDR2 SVGIG (reference sequence). V was trimmed by 2 bases and J by 1 base, leaving 6 bases between them. The CDR3 extends over 12 amino acids. The CDR3 here is CAWSMGSYEQYF. DNA of the CDR3: TGTGCCTGGAGTATGGGGTCCTACGAGCAGTACTTC.

V is TRBV4-1 and J is TRBJ2-2; 9 positions agree with TRBD2. The CDR3 spans 13 residues. In germline, CDR1 is MGHRA, CDR2 YSYEKL. The V segment lost 4 bases and the J segment 10 bases; nucleotides outside the gene matches: 4. CDR3: CASSLAGEAELFF. In DNA, the CDR3 is TGCGCCAGCAGCCTAGCGGGGGAAGCGGAGCTGTTTTTT.

In its sample, this clone was seen once. V is TRBV7-9 and J is TRBJ2-1; no definite D call. V was shortened by 5 bases and J by 9 bases, with 11 bases between the two germline ends. Per the germline V gene, CDR1 is SEHNR and CDR2 is FQNEAQ (reference sequence). The CDR3 is 12 residues long. In DNA, the CDR3 is TGTGCCAGCAGCCCTCAGGTCATTGAGCAGTTCTTC. This translates into CASSPQVIEQFF. Full variable domain (remainder filled in from reference TRBV7-9 and TRBJ2-1): DTGVSQNPRHKITKRGQNVTFRCDPISEHNRLYWYRQTLGQGPEFLTYFQNEAQLEKSRLLSDRFSAERPKGSFSTLEIQRTEQGDSAMYLCASSPQVIEQFFGPGTRLTVL.

The rearrangement uses TRBV5-6 and TRBJ1-4; 9 bases are a match to TRBD1. In germline, CDR1 is SGHDT, CDR2 YYEEEE. V was clipped by 6 bases and J by 7 bases; unmatched bases: 7. This CDR3 contains 14 residues. The CDR3, as DNA: TGTGCCAGCACCTGGTGGGACAGGGCTGAAAAACTGTTTTTT. It is translated as CASTWWDRAEKLFF.

V and J are TRBV2 and TRBJ2-7, with 14 nucleotides matching TRBD2. Looked up from germline, CDR1 is SNHLY and CDR2 is FYNNEI. The CDR3 contains 15 residues. V was pared by 5 bases and J by 7 bases, with 7 bases of the junction left unmatched. CDR3 sequence (DNA): TGTGCCAGCAGTCCCGGGACTAGCGGGGGAGGAGAGCAGTACTTC. Protein sequence: CASSPGTSGGGEQYF. The full variable domain, rest sourced from reference TRBV2 and TRBJ2-7, is EPEVTQTPSHQVTQMGQEVILRCVPISNHLYFYWYRQILGQKVEFLVSFYNNEISEKSEIFDDQFSVERPDGSNFTLKIRSTKLEDSAMYFCASSPGTSGGGEQYFGPGTRLTVT.

The genes are TRBV15 and TRBJ2-7; the D gene is possibly TRBD2 (7 bases). Germline CDR1 is LNHNV and CDR2 is YYDKDF (reference sequence). CDR3 length: 11 residues. Here the CDR3 reads CPGGHSYEQYF. As DNA, the CDR3 is TGTCCGGGGGGCCACTCCTACGAGCAGTACTTC.

This clone was observed a single time. This rearrangement joins TRBV9 to TRBJ2-3; D is ambiguous. V dropped 3 bases and J dropped 6 bases, with 14 bases sitting between them. Germline CDR1 and CDR2: SGDLS and YYNGEE. CDR3 length equals 14 residues. The CDR3 DNA reads TGTGCCAGCAGCGATGCCGCCATCGGGGATACGCAGTATTTT. This encodes CASSDAAIGDTQYF.

This sequence joins TRBV18 and TRBJ1-1, with TRBD1 as a possible D gene (5 bases). V dropped 4 bases and J dropped 6 bases, with 12 bases sitting between them. The CDR3 runs 13 residues. Per the germline V gene, CDR1 is KGHSH and CDR2 is LQKENI. The chain's CDR3 is CASSLGGGPEAFF. The DNA for the CDR3 is TGTGCCAGCTCACTAGGCGGGGGACCTGAAGCTTTCTTT.

Concerning this clone: The sample holds other DNA sequences that translate to the same CDR3. The chain uses TRBV5-6 and TRBJ1-5; possible D gene TRBD1, 5 bases. Germline V gene sequence: CDR1 SGHDT, CDR2 YYEEEE. V lost 2 bases and J 4 bases, leaving 10 bases between the germline ends. This CDR3 comprises 14 residues. The CDR3 region is CASSFGQGNQPQHF. The CDR3 DNA follows: TGTGCCAGCAGCTTTGGGCAGGGAAATCAGCCCCAGCATTTT.

Here the CDR3 reads CASSYEDTQYF. CDR3 in DNA: TGTGCCAGCAGTTACGAGGATACGCAGTATTTT. The V call is TRBV6-5, the J call TRBJ2-3; D is undetermined. The CDR3 runs to 11 residues. Per germline, CDR1 MNHEY and CDR2 SVGAGI. V was shortened by 2 bases and J by 6 bases, with 3 bases between the two germline ends.

Comments on this clone: Additional DNA sequences in this sample encode the identical CDR3. V usage is TRBV9 and J usage is TRBJ2-7; D possibly corresponds to TRBD2 (5 bases). This CDR3 has 14 amino acids. V dropped 0 bases and J dropped 2 bases, with 9 bases sitting between them. Germline V CDR1 and CDR2: SGDLS, YYNGEE. CDR3: CASSVGTGTYEQYF. CDR3 coding DNA: TGTGCCAGCAGCGTAGGGACCGGGACCTACGAGCAGTACTTC.

The chain recombines TRBV18 with TRBJ1-1; 8 bases are a match to TRBD1. CDR3 size: 13 residues. From germline, CDR1 is KGHSH and CDR2 LQKENI. V gave up 5 bases and J gave up 7 bases; unmatched junction bases: 6. CDR3 amino acids: CASSSAGGNEAFF. The CDR3 DNA reads as TGTGCCAGCTCAAGTGCAGGGGGCAATGAAGCTTTCTTT.

CDR3 coding DNA: TGTGCCAGCAGTCCACAACCGGGACAGCTGGCCTACGAGCAGTACTTC. This translates into CASSPQPGQLAYEQYF. This chain uses TRBV7-8 with TRBJ2-7; 7 nucleotides match TRBD1. Germline lookup yields CDR1 SGHVS and CDR2 FQNEAQ. This CDR3 spans 16 amino acids. V shed 6 bases, J shed 2 bases, and the junction held 13 bases outside the gene matches.

A remark on this clone: Other DNA sequences of this sample code for an identical CDR3. The chain uses TRBV2 and TRBJ1-1, with D possibly TRBD1 on 6 matching bases. The CDR3 loop spans 14 amino acids. The V gene's germline CDR1 is SNHLY and CDR2 FYNNEI. Trimming took 0 bases from V and 4 from J, leaving 9 bases between them. This CDR3 is CASSEAGGGTEAFF. The DNA for the CDR3 is TGTGCCAGCAGTGAAGCCGGAGGGGGCACTGAAGCTTTCTTT.

The gene calls are TRBV27 and TRBJ1-2; 7 bases are a match to TRBD1. Germline V gene sequence: CDR1 MNHEY, CDR2 SMNVEV (reference sequence). The CDR3 consists of 15 residues. J gave up 7 bases and V 5 bases, and 13 bases lay outside the gene matches. The CDR3: CASSPRTGGVSGYTF. In DNA, the CDR3 is TGTGCCAGCAGTCCTCGGACAGGCGGAGTGTCTGGCTACACCTTC.

Notes on this clone: The sample carries other DNA sequences with the same CDR3. The CDR3 loop is CASSARTASYEQYF. In DNA form, the CDR3 reads TGTGCCAGTAGTGCCAGGACAGCCTCCTACGAGCAGTACTTC. The V gene is TRBV19, the J gene TRBJ2-7, with D perhaps matching TRBD1 (6 bases). The CDR3 length is 14 residues. Germline-derived CDR1 and CDR2 are LNHDA and SQIVND (reference sequence). Trimming left V 5 bases short and J 0 bases short, with 11 bases between.